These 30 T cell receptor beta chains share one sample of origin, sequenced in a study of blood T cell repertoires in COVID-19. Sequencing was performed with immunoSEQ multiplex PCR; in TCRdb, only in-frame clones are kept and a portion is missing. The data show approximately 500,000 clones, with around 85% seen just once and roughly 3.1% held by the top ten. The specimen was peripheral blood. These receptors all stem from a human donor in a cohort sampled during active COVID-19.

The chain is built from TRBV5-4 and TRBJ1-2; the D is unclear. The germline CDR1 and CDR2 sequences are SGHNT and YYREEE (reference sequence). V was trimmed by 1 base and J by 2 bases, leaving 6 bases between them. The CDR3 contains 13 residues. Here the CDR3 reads CASSLRANYGYTF. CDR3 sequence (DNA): TGTGCCAGCAGCTTGAGAGCAAACTATGGCTACACCTTC.

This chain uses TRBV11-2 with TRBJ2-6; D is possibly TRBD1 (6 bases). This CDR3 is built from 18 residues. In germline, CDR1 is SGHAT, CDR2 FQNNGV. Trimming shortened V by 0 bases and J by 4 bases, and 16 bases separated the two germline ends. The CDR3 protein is CASSLDPQGLDGANVLTF. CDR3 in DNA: TGTGCCAGCAGCTTAGATCCCCAGGGGCTGGACGGGGCCAACGTCCTGACTTTC.

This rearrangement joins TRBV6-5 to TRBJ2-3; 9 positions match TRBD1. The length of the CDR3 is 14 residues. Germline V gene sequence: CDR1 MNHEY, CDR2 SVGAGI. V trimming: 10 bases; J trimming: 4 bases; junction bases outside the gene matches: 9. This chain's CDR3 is CATRGQGLPDTQYF. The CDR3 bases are TGTGCCACCAGAGGACAGGGGTTACCAGATACGCAGTATTTT.

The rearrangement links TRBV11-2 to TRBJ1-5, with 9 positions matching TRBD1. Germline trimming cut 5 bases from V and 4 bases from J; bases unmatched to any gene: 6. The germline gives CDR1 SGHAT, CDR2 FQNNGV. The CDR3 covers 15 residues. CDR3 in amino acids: CASSTGQGGNQPQHF. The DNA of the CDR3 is TGTGCCAGCAGCACGGGACAGGGAGGGAATCAGCCCCAGCATTTT.

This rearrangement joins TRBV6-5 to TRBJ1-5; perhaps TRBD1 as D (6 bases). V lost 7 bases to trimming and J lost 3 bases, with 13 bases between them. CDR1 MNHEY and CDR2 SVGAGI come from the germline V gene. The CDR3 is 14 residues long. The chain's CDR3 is CASTGHRDNQPQHF. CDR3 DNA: TGTGCCAGCACGGGGCACAGGGACAATCAGCCCCAGCATTTT.

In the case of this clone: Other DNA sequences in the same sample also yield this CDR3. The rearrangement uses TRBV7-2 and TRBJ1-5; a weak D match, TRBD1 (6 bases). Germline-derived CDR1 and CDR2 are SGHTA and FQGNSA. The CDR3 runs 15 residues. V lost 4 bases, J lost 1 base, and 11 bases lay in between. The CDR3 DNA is TGTGCCAGCAGCTCCGAGGGGGTAAGCAATCAGCCCCAGCATTTT. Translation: CASSSEGVSNQPQHF. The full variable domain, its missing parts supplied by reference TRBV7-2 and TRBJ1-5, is GAGVSQSPSNKVTEKGKDVELRCDPISGHTALYWYRQSLGQGLEFLIYFQGNSAPDKSGLPSDRFSAERTGGSVSTLTIQRTQQEDSAVYLCASSSEGVSNQPQHFGDGTRLSIL.

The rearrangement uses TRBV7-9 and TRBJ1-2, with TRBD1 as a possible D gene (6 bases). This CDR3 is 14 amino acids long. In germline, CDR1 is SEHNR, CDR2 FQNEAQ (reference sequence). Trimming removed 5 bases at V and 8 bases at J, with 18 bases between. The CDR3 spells CASSPHHREGGYTF. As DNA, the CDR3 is TGTGCCAGCAGCCCCCACCACAGGGAGGGGGGCTACACCTTC.

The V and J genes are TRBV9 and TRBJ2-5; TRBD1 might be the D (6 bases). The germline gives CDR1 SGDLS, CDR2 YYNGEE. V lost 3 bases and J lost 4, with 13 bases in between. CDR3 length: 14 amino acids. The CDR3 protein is CASSATGTGETQYF. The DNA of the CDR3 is TGTGCCAGCAGCGCTACAGGGACGGGAGAGACCCAGTACTTC.

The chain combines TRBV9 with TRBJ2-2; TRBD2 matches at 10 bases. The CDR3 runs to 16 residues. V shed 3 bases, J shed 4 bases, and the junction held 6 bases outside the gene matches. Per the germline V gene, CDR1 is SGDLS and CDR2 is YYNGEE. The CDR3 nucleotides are TGTGCCAGCAGCGAACTAGCGGGGACGGGCACCGGGGAGCTGTTTTTT. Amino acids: CASSELAGTGTGELFF.

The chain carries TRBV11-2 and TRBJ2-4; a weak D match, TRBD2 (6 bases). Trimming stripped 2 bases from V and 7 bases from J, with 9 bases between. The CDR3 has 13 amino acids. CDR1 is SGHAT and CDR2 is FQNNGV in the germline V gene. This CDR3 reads CASSLSGGNIQYF. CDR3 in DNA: TGTGCCAGCAGCTTATCTGGGGGGAACATTCAGTACTTC.

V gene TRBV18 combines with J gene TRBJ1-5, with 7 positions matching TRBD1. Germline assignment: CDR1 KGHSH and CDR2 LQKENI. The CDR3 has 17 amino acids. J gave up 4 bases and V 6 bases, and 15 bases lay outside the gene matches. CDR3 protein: CASSPSPTGWKNQPQHF. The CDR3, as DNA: TGTGCCAGCTCGCCTTCTCCGACAGGGTGGAAGAATCAGCCCCAGCATTTT.

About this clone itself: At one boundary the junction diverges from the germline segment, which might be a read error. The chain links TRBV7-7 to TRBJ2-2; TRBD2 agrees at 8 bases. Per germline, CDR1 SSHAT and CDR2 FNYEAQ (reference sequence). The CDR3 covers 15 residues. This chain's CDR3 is CASSHGGEREGELFF. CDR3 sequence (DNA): TGTGCTAGCAGCCACGGGGGGGAGAGAGAAGGGGAGCTGTTTTTT. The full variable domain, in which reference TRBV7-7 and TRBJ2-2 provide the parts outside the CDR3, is GAGVSQSPRYKVTKRGQDVTLRCDPISSHATLYWYQQALGQGPEFLTYFNYEAQPDKSGLPSDRFSAERPEGSISTLTIQRTEQRDSAMYRCASSHGGEREGELFFGEGSRLTVL.

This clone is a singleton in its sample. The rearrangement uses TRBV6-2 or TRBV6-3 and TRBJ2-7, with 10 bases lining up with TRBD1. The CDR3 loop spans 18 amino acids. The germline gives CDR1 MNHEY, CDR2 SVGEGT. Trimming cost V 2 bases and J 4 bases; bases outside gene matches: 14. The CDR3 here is CASSYAPGQGKNRYEQYF. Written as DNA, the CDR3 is TGTGCCAGCAGTTACGCCCCGGGACAGGGGAAAAATCGATACGAGCAGTACTTC.

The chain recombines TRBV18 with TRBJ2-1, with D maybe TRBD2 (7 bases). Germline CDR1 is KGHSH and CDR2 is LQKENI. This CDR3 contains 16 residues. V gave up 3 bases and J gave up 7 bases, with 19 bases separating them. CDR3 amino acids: CASSPSRGEGGNEQFF. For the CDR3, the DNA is TGTGCCAGCTCACCTTCCCGAGGCGAGGGGGGGAATGAGCAGTTCTTC. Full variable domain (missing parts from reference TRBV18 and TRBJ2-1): NAGVMQNPRHLVRRRGQEARLRCSPMKGHSHVYWYRQLPEEGLKFMVYLQKENIIDESGMPKERFSAEFPKEGPSILRIQQVVRGDSAAYFCASSPSRGEGGNEQFFGPGTRLTVL.

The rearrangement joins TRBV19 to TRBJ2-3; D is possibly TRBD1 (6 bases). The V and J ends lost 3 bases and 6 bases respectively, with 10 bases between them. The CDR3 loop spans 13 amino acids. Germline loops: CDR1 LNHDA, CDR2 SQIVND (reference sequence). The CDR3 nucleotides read TGTGCCAGTAGTATGCAGGGGCGGGATACGCAGTATTTT. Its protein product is CASSMQGRDTQYF.

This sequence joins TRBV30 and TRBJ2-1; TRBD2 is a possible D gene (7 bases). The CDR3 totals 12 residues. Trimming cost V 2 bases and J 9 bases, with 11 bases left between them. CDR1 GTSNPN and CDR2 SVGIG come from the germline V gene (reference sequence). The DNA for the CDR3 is TGTGCCTGGAGTAGGGGGGAGGGTGAGCAGTTCTTC. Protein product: CAWSRGEGEQFF. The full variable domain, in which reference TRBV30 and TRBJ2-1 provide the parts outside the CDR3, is SQTIHQWPATLVQPVGSPLSLECTVEGTSNPNLYWYRQAAGRGLQLLFYSVGIGQISSEVPQNLSASRPQDRQFILSSKKLLLSDSGFYLCAWSRGEGEQFFGPGTRLTVL.

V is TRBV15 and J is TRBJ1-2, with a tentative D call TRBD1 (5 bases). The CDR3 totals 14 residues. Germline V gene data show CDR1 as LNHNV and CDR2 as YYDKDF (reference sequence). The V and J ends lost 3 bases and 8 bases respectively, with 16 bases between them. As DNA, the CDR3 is TGTGCCACCAGCAGTCTACGGGGGGACGGCGGCTACACCTTC. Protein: CATSSLRGDGGYTF. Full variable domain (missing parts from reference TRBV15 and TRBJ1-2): DAMVIQNPRYQVTQFGKPVTLSCSQTLNHNVMYWYQQKSSQAPKLLFHYYDKDFNNEADTPDNFQSRRPNTSFCFLDIRSPGLGDTAMYLCATSSLRGDGGYTFGSGTRLTVV.

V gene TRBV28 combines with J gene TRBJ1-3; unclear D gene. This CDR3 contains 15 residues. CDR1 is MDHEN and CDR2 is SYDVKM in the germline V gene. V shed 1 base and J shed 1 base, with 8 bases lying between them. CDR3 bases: TGTGCCAGCAGTTTATTCGGGTCATCTGGAAACACCATATATTTT. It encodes CASSLFGSSGNTIYF.

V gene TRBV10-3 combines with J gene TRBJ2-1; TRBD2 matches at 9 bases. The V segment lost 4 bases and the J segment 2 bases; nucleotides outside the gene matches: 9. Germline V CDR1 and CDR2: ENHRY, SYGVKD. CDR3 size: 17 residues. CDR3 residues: CAISVRTSESPYNEQFF. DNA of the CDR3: TGTGCCATCAGTGTCCGGACTAGCGAGAGCCCCTACAATGAGCAGTTCTTC.

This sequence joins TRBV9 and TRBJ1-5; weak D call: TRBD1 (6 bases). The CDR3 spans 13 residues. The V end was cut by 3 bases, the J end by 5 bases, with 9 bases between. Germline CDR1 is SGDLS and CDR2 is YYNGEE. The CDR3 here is CASSATGYQPQHF. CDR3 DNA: TGTGCCAGCAGCGCGACAGGATATCAGCCCCAGCATTTT.

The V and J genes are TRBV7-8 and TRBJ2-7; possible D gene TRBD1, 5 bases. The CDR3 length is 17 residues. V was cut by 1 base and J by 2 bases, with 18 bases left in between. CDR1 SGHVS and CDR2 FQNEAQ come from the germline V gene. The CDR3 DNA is TGTGCCAGCAGCTTAGGCACAGGTCCCCAATTACCCTACGAGCAGTACTTC. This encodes CASSLGTGPQLPYEQYF.

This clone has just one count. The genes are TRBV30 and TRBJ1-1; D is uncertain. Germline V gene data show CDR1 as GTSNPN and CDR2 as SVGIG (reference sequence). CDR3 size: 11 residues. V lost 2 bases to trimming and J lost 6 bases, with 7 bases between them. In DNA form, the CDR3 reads TGTGCCTGGAGTCCGGACTCTGAAGCTTTCTTT. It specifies CAWSPDSEAFF.

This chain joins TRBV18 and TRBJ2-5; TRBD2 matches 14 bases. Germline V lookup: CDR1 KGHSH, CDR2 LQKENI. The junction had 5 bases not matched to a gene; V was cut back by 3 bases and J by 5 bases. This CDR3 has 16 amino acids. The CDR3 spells CASSPRLAGGMETQYF. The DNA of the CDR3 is TGTGCCAGCTCACCTCGACTAGCGGGAGGGATGGAGACCCAGTACTTC.

The CDR3 coding sequence is TGTGCCAGCAGTGTAGGGGCCAATCAGCCCCAGCATTTT. Protein sequence: CASSVGANQPQHF. V usage is TRBV2 and J usage is TRBJ1-5; perhaps TRBD1 as D (5 bases). CDR3 length: 13 residues. Germline-derived CDR1 and CDR2 are SNHLY and FYNNEI. V was clipped by 4 bases and J by 3 bases, with 7 bases between them.

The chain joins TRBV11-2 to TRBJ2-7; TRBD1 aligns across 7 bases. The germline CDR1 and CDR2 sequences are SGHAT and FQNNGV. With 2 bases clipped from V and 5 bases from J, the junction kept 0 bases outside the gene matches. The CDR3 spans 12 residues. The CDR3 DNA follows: TGTGCCAGCAGCTTAACAGGGGACGAGCAGTACTTC. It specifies CASSLTGDEQYF.

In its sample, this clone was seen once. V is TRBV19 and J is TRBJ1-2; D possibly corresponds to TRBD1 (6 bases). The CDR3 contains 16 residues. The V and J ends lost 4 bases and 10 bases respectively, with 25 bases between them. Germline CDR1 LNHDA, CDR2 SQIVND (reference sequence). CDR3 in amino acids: CASSNGQQSATPHYTF. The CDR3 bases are TGTGCCAGTAGTAACGGACAGCAATCAGCGACGCCCCACTACACCTTC.

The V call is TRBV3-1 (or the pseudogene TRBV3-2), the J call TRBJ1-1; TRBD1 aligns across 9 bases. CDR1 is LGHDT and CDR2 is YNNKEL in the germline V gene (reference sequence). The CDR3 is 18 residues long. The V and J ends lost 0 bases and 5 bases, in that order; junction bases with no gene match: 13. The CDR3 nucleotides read TGTGCCAGCAGCCAAGATTTACCGGGACAGGGAGATTGGACTGAAGCTTTCTTT. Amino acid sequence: CASSQDLPGQGDWTEAFF.

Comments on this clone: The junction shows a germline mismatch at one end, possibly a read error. The CDR3 sequence: CSVRITGNAEAFF. In DNA form, the CDR3 reads TGCAGCGTCCGCATAACAGGGAACGCTGAAGCTTTCTTT. This chain links TRBV29-1 with TRBJ1-1, with D possibly matching TRBD1 (6 bases). Germline V gene sequence: CDR1 SQVTM, CDR2 ANQGSEA. The CDR3 has 13 amino acids.

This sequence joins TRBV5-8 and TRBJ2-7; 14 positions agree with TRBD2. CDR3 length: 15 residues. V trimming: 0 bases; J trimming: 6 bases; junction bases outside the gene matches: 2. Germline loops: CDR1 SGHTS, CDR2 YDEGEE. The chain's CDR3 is CASSLGLAGGLEQYF. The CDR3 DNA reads TGTGCCAGCAGCTTGGGACTAGCGGGAGGGCTCGAGCAGTACTTC.

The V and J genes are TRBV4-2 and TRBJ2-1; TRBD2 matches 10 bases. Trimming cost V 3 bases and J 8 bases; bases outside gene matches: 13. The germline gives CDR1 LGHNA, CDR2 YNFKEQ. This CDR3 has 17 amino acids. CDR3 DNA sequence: TGTGCCAGCAGCCAGTACCCCAAGCGGGAGGGCACAGATGAGCAGTTCTTC. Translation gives CASSQYPKREGTDEQFF.